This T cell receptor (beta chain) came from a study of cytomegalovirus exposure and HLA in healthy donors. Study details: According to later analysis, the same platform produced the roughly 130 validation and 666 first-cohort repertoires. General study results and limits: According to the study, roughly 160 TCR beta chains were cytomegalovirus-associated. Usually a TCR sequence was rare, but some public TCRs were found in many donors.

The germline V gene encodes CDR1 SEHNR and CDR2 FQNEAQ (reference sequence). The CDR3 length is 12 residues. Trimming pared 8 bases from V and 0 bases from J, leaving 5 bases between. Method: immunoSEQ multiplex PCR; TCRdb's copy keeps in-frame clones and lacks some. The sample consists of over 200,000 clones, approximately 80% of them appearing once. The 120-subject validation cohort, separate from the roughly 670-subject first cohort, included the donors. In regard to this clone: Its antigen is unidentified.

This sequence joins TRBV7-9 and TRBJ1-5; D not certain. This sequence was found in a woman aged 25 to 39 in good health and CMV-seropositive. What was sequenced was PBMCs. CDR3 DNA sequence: TGTGCCAGCGGGGATAGCAATCAGCCCCAGCATTTT. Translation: CASGDSNQPQHF.